This is a list of T cell receptor beta chains from one sample in a study of regulatory T cells in long-lasting Graves disease. TCRdb recomputed calls from the multiplex PCR reads with MiXCR, one row per CDR3 protein. The sample carries fewer than 450,000 distinct CDR3 sequences, 20% recorded once. The input for sequencing was peripheral blood mononuclear cells (PBMCs), taken when the disease was refractory, from a patient treated with antithyroid drugs. These receptors originate from a female donor with Graves disease. CDR3s include the opening cysteine and the closing phenylalanine or tryptophan. A D gene is named only where the DNA matches it firmly. A clone size is listed for some rows: how often the clone was seen (once, few, many), or a class if it is expanded.

d_gene	abundance	j_gene	v_gene	CDR3aa	CDR3nt
.	.	TRBJ2-7	TRBV7-9	CASSAVGALYEQYF	TGTGCCAGCAGCGCAGTAGGAGCGCTCTACGAGCAGTACTTC
.	.	TRBJ1-2	TRBV28	CASKSNHGYTF	TGTGCCAGCAAATCTAACCATGGCTACACCTTC
.	few	TRBJ1-1	TRBV20-1	CSARSRNVGTEAFF	TGCAGTGCTAGGTCCCGGAACGTTGGAACTGAAGCTTTCTTT
.	many	TRBJ2-7	TRBV20-1	CSASGGAYEQYF	TGCAGTGCTAGTGGTGGGGCTTACGAGCAGTACTTC
.	few	TRBJ1-1	TRBV29-1	CSAKIGGDTEAFF	TGCAGCGCCAAGATCGGTGGAGACACTGAAGCTTTCTTT
.	.	TRBJ2-3	TRBV12-3/TRBV12-4	CASKVPVGDTQYF	TGTGCCAGCAAGGTGCCAGTCGGAGATACGCAGTATTTT
.	many	TRBJ2-7	TRBV6-1	CASSLTPSVYEQYF	TGTGCCAGCAGCCTGACCCCTTCAGTGTACGAGCAGTACTTC
.	few	TRBJ2-2	TRBV2	CASKSSGSPTGELFF	TGTGCCAGCAAAAGCTCCGGGAGCCCGACCGGGGAGCTGTTTTTT
.	few	TRBJ2-2	TRBV19	CASSIGQPNTGELFF	TGTGCCAGTAGTATAGGACAACCGAACACCGGGGAGCTGTTTTTT
.	many	TRBJ2-5	TRBV11-2	CASSTPRETQYF	TGTGCCAGCAGCACACCACGAGAGACCCAGTACTTC
.	few	TRBJ1-3	TRBV6-1	CASSEALLRQSSGNTIYF	TGTGCCAGCAGTGAAGCGCTTCTCCGGCAGAGCTCTGGAAACACCATATATTTT
.	many	TRBJ2-7	TRBV28	CASSLLAYEQYF	TGTGCCAGCAGTTTATTGGCCTACGAGCAGTACTTC
.	many	TRBJ2-5	TRBV20-1	CSASGQQETQYF	TGCAGTGCGAGTGGACAGCAAGAGACCCAGTACTTC
TRBD1	.	TRBJ1-5	TRBV27	CASSLSGGVSNQPQHF	TGTGCCAGCAGTTTATCAGGGGGCGTAAGCAATCAGCCCCAGCATTTT
TRBD2	.	TRBJ2-1	TRBV20-1	CSALAASGHYNEQFF	TGCAGTGCCCTGGCAGCTAGCGGGCATTACAATGAGCAGTTCTTC